Listed here is a single T cell receptor beta chain. This specimen comes from a study of blood T cell repertoires in COVID-19. The repertoire was sequenced with immunoSEQ multiplex PCR; TCRdb's copy has only in-frame clones and lacks some. The sample carries around 190,000 clones, 80% to 90% recorded once. The germline CDR1 and CDR2 sequences are SGHTA and FQGNSA. The CDR3 has 15 amino acids. V lost 5 bases to trimming and J lost 9 bases, with 20 bases between them. Adults between about 18 and 89 years of age took part from more than 20 US areas. This chain connects TRBV7-2 to TRBJ2-1, with D maybe TRBD1 (5 bases). This clonotype was obtained from a woman aged 18-29 years who had recovered from COVID-19. The sample was PBMCs or T cells enriched from blood (not recorded which). CDR3: CASSQKAPGQGEQFF. The CDR3 region has the DNA TGTGCCAGCAGCCAGAAGGCCCCCGGCCAGGGTGAGCAGTTCTTC.